The clone carrying this T cell receptor beta chain came up a few times. The entry originates in a study of T cells in Graves' hyperthyroidism and ophthalmopathy. Trimming removed 4 bases at V and 3 bases at J, with 7 bases between. The CDR3 has 14 amino acids. Germline loops: CDR1 MNHNS, CDR2 SASEGT. Researchers took RNA transcripts and amplified the TCR beta CDR3 regions from them. When the TCR CDR3 underwent first-round RT-PCR, the HTBI primer set was used. TCRdb fed the multiplex PCR reads into MiXCR, producing one record per CDR3 protein. The sample yields about 640,000 distinct CDR3 sequences, roughly 15% seen once.

Sequenced material: blood. This TCR came from a woman aged 50 to 60 with Graves' ophthalmopathy. The chain uses TRBV6-1 and TRBJ2-6, with D perhaps TRBD1 (5 bases). CDR3 nucleotide sequence: TGTGCCAGCAGTGCAGGGATTGGGGCCAACGTCCTGACTTTC. Amino acids: CASSAGIGANVLTF.